This TCR beta chain came from a study of CD8 T cells in Susac syndrome. The authors negatively isolated CD8+ and CD4+ T cells and FACS-enriched TEMRA cells. V dropped 2 bases and J dropped 0 bases, with 8 bases sitting between them. Germline CDR1 reads ENHRY; CDR2 reads SYGVKD. This CDR3 contains 15 residues. The authors reverse transcribed roughly 0.5 to 1 ug RNA with random hexamers. By means of immunoSEQ multiplex PCR, TCR beta CDR3 spanning 54 Vbeta and 13 Jbeta underwent amplification. TCRdb analysed the immunoSEQ multiplex PCR reads with MiXCR anew, one entry per CDR3 protein. The table shows approximately 280,000 distinct CDR3 sequences, with about 88% occurring only once.

This clonotype was obtained from a human donor with multiple sclerosis. This chain joins TRBV10-3 and TRBJ2-1; D gene unclear. Material: CD8+ T cells from PBMCs. CDR3: CAISEKESSYNEQFF. The CDR3 nucleotides read TGTGCCATCAGTGAGAAGGAGAGCTCCTACAATGAGCAGTTCTTC.